The entry below gives a single T cell receptor beta chain sequence along with its context. Here immunoSEQ multiplex PCR was the method, and the copy in TCRdb shows in-frame clones only, minus some. Here the sample spans 45,000 to 75,000 clones, 80% to 95% being singletons. Trimming took 5 bases from V and 2 from J, leaving 12 bases between them. Germline CDR1 reads SQVTM; CDR2 reads ANQGSEA. This CDR3 contains 13 residues. This sample is part of a study of T cell changes during pregnancy in multiple sclerosis. The starting material was peripheral blood, obtained in the first trimester of pregnancy. The chain combines TRBV29-1 with TRBJ2-5; D is perhaps TRBD1 (7 bases). This clonotype was sampled from a female donor with multiple sclerosis, enrolled in a pregnancy study. CDR3: CSVSGGKQETQYF. The CDR3 DNA reads as TGCAGCGTTTCAGGGGGGAAACAAGAGACCCAGTACTTC.